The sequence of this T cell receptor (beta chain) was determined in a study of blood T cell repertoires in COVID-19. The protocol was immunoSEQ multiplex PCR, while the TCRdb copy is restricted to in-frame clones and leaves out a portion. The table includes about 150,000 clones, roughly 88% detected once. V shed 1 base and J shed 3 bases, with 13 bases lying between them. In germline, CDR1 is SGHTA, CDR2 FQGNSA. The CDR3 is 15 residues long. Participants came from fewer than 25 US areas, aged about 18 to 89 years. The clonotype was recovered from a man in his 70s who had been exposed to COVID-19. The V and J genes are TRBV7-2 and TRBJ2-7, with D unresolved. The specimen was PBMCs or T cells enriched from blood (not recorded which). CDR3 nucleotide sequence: TGTGCCAGCAGCTTAGTTAGTGGTCGCCTCTACGAGCAGTACTTC. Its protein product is CASSLVSGRLYEQYF.